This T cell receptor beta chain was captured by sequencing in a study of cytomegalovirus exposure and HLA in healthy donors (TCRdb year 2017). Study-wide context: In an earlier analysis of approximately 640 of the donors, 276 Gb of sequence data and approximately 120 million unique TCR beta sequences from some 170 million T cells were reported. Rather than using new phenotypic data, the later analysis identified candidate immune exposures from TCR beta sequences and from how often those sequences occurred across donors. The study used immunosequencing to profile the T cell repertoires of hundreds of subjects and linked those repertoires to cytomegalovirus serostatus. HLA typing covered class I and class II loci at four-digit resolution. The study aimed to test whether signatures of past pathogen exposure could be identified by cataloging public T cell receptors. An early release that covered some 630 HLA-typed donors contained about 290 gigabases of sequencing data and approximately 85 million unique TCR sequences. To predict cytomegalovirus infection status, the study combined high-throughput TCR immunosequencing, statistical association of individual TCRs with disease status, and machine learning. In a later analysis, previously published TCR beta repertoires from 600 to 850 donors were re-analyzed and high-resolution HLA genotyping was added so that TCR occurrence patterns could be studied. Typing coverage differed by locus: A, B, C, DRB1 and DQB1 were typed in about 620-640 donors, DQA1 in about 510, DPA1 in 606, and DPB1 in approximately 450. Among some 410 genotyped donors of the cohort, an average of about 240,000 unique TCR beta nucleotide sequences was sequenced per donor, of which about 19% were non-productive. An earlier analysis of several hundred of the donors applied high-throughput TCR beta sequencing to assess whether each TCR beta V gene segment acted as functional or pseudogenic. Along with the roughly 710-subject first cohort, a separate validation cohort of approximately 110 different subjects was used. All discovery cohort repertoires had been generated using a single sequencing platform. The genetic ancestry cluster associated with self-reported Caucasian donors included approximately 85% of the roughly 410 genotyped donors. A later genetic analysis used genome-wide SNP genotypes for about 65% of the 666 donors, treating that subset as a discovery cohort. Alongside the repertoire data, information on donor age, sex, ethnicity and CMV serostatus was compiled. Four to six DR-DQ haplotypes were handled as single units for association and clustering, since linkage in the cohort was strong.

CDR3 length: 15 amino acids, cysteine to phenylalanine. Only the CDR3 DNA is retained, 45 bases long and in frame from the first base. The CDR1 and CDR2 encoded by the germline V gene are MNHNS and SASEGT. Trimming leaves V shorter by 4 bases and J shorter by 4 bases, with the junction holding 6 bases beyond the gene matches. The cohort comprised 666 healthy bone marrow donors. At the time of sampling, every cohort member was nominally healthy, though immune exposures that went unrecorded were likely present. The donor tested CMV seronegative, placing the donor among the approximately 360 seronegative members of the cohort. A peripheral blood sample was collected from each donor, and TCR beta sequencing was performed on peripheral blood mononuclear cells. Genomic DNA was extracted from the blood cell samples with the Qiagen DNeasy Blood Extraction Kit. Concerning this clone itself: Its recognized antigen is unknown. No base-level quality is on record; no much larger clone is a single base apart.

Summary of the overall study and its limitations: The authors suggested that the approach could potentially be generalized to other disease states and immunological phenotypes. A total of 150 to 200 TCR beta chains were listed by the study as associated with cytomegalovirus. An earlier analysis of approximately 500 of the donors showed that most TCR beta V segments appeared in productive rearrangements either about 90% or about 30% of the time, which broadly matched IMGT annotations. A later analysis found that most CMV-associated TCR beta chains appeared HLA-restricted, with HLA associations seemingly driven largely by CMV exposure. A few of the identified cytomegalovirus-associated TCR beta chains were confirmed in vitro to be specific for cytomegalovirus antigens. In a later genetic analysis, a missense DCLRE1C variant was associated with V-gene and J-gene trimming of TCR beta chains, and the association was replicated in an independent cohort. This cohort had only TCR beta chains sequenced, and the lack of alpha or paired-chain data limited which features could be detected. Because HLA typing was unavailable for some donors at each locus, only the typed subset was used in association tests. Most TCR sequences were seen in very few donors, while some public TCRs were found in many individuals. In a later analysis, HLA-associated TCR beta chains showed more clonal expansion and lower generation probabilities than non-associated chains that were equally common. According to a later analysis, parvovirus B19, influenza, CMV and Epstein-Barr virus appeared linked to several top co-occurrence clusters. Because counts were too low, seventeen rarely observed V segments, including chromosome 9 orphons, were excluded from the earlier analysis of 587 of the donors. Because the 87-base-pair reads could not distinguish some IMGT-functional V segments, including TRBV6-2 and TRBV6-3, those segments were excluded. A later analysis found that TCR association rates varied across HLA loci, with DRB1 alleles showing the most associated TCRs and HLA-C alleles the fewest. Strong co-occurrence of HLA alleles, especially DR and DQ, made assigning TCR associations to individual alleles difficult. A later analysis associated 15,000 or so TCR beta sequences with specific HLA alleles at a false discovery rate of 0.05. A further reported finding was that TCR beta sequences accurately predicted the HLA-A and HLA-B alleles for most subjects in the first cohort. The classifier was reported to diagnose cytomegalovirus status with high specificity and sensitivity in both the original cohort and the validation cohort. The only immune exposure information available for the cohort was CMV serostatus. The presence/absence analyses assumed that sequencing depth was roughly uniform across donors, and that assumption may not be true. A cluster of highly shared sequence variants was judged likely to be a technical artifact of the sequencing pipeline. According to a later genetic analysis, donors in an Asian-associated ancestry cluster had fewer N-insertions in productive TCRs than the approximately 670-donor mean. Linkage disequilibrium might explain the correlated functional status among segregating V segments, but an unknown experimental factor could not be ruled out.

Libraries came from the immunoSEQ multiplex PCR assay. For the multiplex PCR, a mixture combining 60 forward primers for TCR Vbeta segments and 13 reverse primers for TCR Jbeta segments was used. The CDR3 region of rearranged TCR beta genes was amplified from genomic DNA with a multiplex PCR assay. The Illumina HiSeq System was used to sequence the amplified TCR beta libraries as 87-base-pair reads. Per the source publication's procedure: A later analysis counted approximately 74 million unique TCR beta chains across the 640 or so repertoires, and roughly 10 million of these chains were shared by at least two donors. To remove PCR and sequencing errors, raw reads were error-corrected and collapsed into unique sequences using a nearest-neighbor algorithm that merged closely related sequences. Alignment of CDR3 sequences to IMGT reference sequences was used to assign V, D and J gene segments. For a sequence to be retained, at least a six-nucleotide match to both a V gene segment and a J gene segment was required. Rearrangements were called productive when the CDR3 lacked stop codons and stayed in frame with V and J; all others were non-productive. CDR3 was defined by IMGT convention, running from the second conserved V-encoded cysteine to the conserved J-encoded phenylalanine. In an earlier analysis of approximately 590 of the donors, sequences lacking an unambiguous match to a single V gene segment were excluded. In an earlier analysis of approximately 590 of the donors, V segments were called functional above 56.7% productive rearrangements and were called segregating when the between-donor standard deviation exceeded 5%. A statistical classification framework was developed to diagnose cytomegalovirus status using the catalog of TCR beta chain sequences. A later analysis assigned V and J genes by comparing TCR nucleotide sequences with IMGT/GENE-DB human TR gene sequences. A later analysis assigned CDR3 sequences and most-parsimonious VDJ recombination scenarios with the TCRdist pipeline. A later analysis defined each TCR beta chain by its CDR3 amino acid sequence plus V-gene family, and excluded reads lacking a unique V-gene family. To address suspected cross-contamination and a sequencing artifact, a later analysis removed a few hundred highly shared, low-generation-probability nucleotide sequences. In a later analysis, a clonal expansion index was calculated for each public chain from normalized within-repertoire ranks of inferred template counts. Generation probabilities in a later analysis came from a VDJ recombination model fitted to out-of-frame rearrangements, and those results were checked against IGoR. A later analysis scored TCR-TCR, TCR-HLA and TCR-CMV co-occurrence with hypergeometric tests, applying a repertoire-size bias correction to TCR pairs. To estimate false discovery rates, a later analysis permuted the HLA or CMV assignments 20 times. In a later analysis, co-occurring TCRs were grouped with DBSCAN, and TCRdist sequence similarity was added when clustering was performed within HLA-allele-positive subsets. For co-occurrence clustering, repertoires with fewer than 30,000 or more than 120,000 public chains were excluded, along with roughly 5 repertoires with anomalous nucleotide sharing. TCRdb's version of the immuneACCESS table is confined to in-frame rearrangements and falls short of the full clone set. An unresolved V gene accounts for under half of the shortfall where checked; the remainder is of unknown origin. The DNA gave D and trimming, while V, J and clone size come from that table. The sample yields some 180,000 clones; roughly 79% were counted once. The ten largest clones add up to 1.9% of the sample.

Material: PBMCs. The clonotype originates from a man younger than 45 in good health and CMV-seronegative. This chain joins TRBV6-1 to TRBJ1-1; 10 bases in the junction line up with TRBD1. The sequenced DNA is TGTGCCAGCAGTGCGACAGGGGGCAGTTTCACTGAAGCTTTCTTT. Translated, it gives CASSATGGSFTEAFF.